The clone carrying this TCR beta chain was counted between two and nine times. The target antigen is unknown. The PCR made use of 60 Vbeta and 13 Jbeta primers. Libraries were prepared by immunoSEQ multiplex PCR; TCRdb keeps only in-frame clonotypes and omits some of them. The table has 200,000 or so clones, approximately 88% seen once. These data belong to a study of cytomegalovirus exposure and HLA in healthy donors. Study findings and constraints: The study put 150 to 200 TCR beta chains on its list as cytomegalovirus-associated.

The germline V gene encodes CDR1 SNHLY and CDR2 FYNNEI. There are 14 residues in the CDR3. V lost 6 bases to trimming and J lost 8 bases; unmatched junction nucleotides: 10. Participants comprised healthy donors of bone marrow. Although they were nominally healthy when sampled, donors likely had unrecorded immune exposures. The genes are TRBV2 and TRBJ2-3; 8 bases agree with TRBD2. The sequence was collected from a boy aged 5-17 years in good health and CMV-seronegative. The sample was PBMCs. CDR3 sequence (DNA): TGTGCCAGCAGGAATCGGGGGGGCCCCAGTACGCAGTATTTT. It is translated as CASRNRGGPSTQYF.